This entry lists 18 T cell receptor beta chains sequenced from one sample in a study of sequential checkpoint blockade in melanoma. The treatment: randomized to nivolumab then ipilimumab (arm A) or the reverse (arm B). Sequencing was performed with immunoSEQ multiplex PCR; in TCRdb, only in-frame clones are kept and a portion is missing. The table lists about 12,000 clones, roughly 83% of them singletons. Sequencing used CD8+ T cells sorted from blood (inferred from file names), obtained from a patient given nivolumab and ipilimumab in sequence. The receptor source for this set is a human donor with melanoma.

This chain links TRBV14 with TRBJ2-1; D remains ambiguous. CDR1 SGHDN and CDR2 FVKESK come from the germline V gene. V was shortened by 0 bases and J by 5 bases, with 5 bases between the two germline ends. The CDR3 is 13 amino acids. Written as DNA, the CDR3 is TGTGCCAGCAGCCAAGATGGGCACAATGAGCAGTTCTTC. Residues: CASSQDGHNEQFF. Variable domain in full (rest from reference TRBV14 and TRBJ2-1): EAGVTQFPSHSVIEKGQTVTLRCDPISGHDNLYWYRRVMGKEIKFLLHFVKESKQDESGMPNNRFLAERTGGTYSTLKVQPAELEDSGVYFCASSQDGHNEQFFGPGTRLTVL.

J is TRBJ2-1 and V is TRBV5-1; TRBD1 matches 10 bases. The V gene end was trimmed by 0 bases and the J gene end by 2 bases; junction bases not matched to a gene: 2. The CDR3 totals 16 residues. The germline V gene encodes CDR1 SGHRS and CDR2 YFSETQ. The CDR3 sequence is CASSLVGQGAYNEQFF. The DNA for the CDR3 is TGCGCCAGCAGCTTGGTTGGACAGGGGGCCTACAATGAGCAGTTCTTC. The full variable domain, its missing parts supplied by reference TRBV5-1 and TRBJ2-1, is KAGVTQTPRYLIKTRGQQVTLSCSPISGHRSVSWYQQTPGQGLQFLFEYFSETQRNKGNFPGRFSGRQFSNSRSEMNVSTLELGDSALYLCASSLVGQGAYNEQFFGPGTRLTVL.

CDR3 residues: CASSLLLAENNEQFF. CDR3 nucleotides: TGCGCCAGCAGCCTATTACTAGCGGAGAACAATGAGCAGTTCTTC. The chain recombines TRBV4-1 with TRBJ2-1; 8 bases map to TRBD2. V lost 4 bases to trimming and J lost 5 bases; unmatched junction nucleotides: 7. Per germline, CDR1 MGHRA and CDR2 YSYEKL. This CDR3 has 15 amino acids.

This chain uses TRBV4-3 with TRBJ1-4, with D perhaps matching TRBD1 (5 bases). Germline V gene lookup returns CDR1 LGHNA and CDR2 YSLEER. The CDR3 runs 15 residues. Deletions cut 4 bases from V and 5 bases from J, with 14 bases between. The CDR3 here is CASSRNRDWNEKLFF. In DNA, the CDR3 is TGCGCCAGCAGCCGCAACCGGGACTGGAATGAAAAACTGTTTTTT.

This clone was recorded only once. The J gene is TRBJ1-1, the V gene TRBV19; D perhaps matches TRBD1 (6 bases). V was shortened by 5 bases and J by 4 bases, with 17 bases between the two germline ends. Germline CDR1 LNHDA, CDR2 SQIVND (reference sequence). This CDR3 has 15 residues. CDR3 region: CASSATGTPLTEAFF. The CDR3, as DNA: TGTGCCAGTAGTGCCACCGGGACACCCCTCACTGAAGCTTTCTTT.

The J gene is TRBJ2-7, the V gene TRBV14; perhaps TRBD1 as D (5 bases). The CDR3 has 15 amino acids. Germline V gene sequence: CDR1 SGHDN, CDR2 FVKESK. The V and J ends lost 0 bases and 0 bases respectively, with 9 bases between them. CDR3 sequence reads: CASSQESQGSYEQYF. For the CDR3, the DNA is TGTGCCAGCAGCCAAGAATCCCAGGGCTCCTACGAGCAGTACTTC.

This clone has just a few counts. The V gene is TRBV27, the J gene TRBJ1-1, with 9 bases aligning to TRBD1. Germline assignment: CDR1 MNHEY and CDR2 SMNVEV (reference sequence). V lost 8 bases and J lost 2; bases outside the gene matches: 6. The CDR3 extends over 14 amino acids. The CDR3 nucleotides are TGTGCCAGCCGGGACAGGGCCTTAAACACTGAAGCTTTCTTT. Amino acids: CASRDRALNTEAFF.

The J gene is TRBJ1-1, the V gene TRBV4-2; D ambiguous. The CDR3 runs 16 residues. The germline V and J ends were trimmed by 1 base and 4 bases, with 16 bases remaining between them. Germline CDR1 is LGHNA and CDR2 is YNFKEQ. Written as DNA, the CDR3 is TGTGCCAGCAGCCAAGGCCTTCGACTCACGGGCACTGAAGCTTTCTTT. It translates to CASSQGLRLTGTEAFF.

The chain combines TRBV4-3 with TRBJ1-4, with D possibly TRBD1 on 5 matching bases. Germline assignment: CDR1 LGHNA and CDR2 YSLEER. V lost 0 bases to trimming and J lost 2 bases, with 16 bases between them. CDR3 length equals 18 residues. CDR3 bases: TGCGCCAGCAGCCAAGATTGGGGCTACCCGTTCACTAATGAAAAACTGTTTTTT. It yields the protein CASSQDWGYPFTNEKLFF.

The chain couples TRBV29-1 to TRBJ2-1; TRBD1 agrees at 7 bases. CDR3 length: 11 residues. The V segment lost 7 bases and the J segment 4 bases; nucleotides outside the gene matches: 1. Germline CDR1 and CDR2: SQVTM and ANQGSEA. Written as DNA, the CDR3 is TGCAGCGGGGACAGTTACAATGAGCAGTTCTTC. Translated, it gives CSGDSYNEQFF.

The V and J genes are TRBV29-1 and TRBJ2-1, with 7 bases that match TRBD1. J gave up 6 bases and V 1 base, and 12 bases lay outside the gene matches. The CDR3 extends over 16 amino acids. CDR1 is SQVTM, CDR2 ANQGSEA, per germline. For the CDR3, the DNA is TGCAGCGTTGAAGGCCTCCCCCTGACAGGGTTCAATGAGCAGTTCTTC. It encodes CSVEGLPLTGFNEQFF.

The rearrangement uses TRBV7-9 and TRBJ2-7, with TRBD2 as a possible D gene (5 bases). Germline CDR1 SEHNR, CDR2 FQNEAQ (reference sequence). The CDR3 consists of 13 residues. V was cut by 5 bases and J by 2 bases, with 10 bases left in between. The CDR3 loop reads CASSPIGAYEQYF. The CDR3 DNA follows: TGTGCCAGCAGCCCGATCGGGGCCTACGAGCAGTACTTC.

A few counts support this clone. The chain couples TRBV29-1 to TRBJ1-2, with 9 bases identical to TRBD1. This CDR3 region has 13 residues. Germline values: CDR1 SQVTM, CDR2 ANQGSEA. The V gene end was trimmed by 6 bases and the J gene end by 2 bases; junction bases not matched to a gene: 4. The CDR3 DNA sequence: TGCAGCGTCCGGACAGGGGACAACTATGGCTACACCTTC. Amino acid sequence: CSVRTGDNYGYTF.

The chain links TRBV7-9 to TRBJ1-2, with a weak D call TRBD1 (5 bases). The germline gives CDR1 SEHNR, CDR2 FQNEAQ (reference sequence). This CDR3 has 14 residues. The V end was cut by 5 bases, the J end by 4 bases, with 14 bases between. CDR3 DNA sequence: TGTGCCAGCAGCGTAAGGGAAGGGGCCTATGGCTACACCTTC. This encodes CASSVREGAYGYTF.

This clone came up a few times. The gene calls are TRBV13 and TRBJ2-7; D is unclear. Germline V gene data show CDR1 as PRHDT and CDR2 as FYEKMQ (reference sequence). The CDR3 length is 11 residues. With 1 base removed from V and 6 bases from J, the gap between germline ends came to 4 bases. The CDR3 DNA is TGTGCCAGCAGCTTAGATCGCGAGCAGTACTTC. This encodes CASSLDREQYF.

The gene calls are TRBV5-1 and TRBJ2-1; maybe TRBD2 (7 bases). The CDR3 loop spans 17 amino acids. The V end lost 0 bases, the J end lost 3 bases, and 16 bases lay between the germline ends. The germline gives CDR1 SGHRS, CDR2 YFSETQ. The DNA for the CDR3 is TGCGCCAGCAGCTTGGGAGGGGGGGGACAATACTACAATGAGCAGTTCTTC. It encodes CASSLGGGGQYYNEQFF.

The chain is built from TRBV9 and TRBJ1-1; no clear D. The germline V gene encodes CDR1 SGDLS and CDR2 YYNGEE. The CDR3 is made up of 13 amino acids. V was trimmed by 3 bases and J by 6 bases, leaving 12 bases between them. CDR3 DNA: TGTGCCAGCAGCGGGGAGGGAAACGCTGAAGCTTTCTTT. This gives the protein CASSGEGNAEAFF.

The rearrangement joins TRBV7-2 to TRBJ1-4; 9 positions agree with TRBD1. The trim removed 1 base at V and 3 bases at J, leaving 6 bases unmatched. This CDR3 contains 17 residues. Germline assignment: CDR1 SGHTA and CDR2 FQGNSA. CDR3 nucleotides: TGTGCCAGCAGCTTAGTCGAACAGGGGGCTTCTAATGAAAAACTGTTTTTT. Translating gives CASSLVEQGASNEKLFF.